This TCR beta chain was sequenced during a study of T cell responses to AZD1222 COVID-19 vaccine. The germline gives CDR1 SGHRS, CDR2 YFSETQ. This CDR3 region has 16 residues. V dropped 0 bases and J dropped 3 bases, with 10 bases sitting between them. Measured with immunoSEQ multiplex PCR; TCRdb has only the in-frame clones, and not every one. The sample lists about 130,000 clones, over 70% occurring once. Regarding the study as a whole: Just a handful of AZD1222 recipients were seropositive at baseline. Distributed over spike, vaccine-associated CD4 TCRs predominated at 160-218 and 743-854. After two AZD1222 doses, spike-specific TCR breadth and depth rose versus day 0.

Details on this clone: Its matching antigen is unknown.

The TCR originated in an adult in good health. The J gene is TRBJ1-6, the V gene TRBV5-1, with D hard to call. The specimen comprised peripheral blood, sampled on day 0 of AZD1222 vaccination. CDR3 in amino acids: CASSLAGMGYNSPLHF. The CDR3, as DNA: TGCGCCAGCAGCTTGGCCGGGATGGGCTATAATTCACCCCTCCACTTT.